The clone carrying this T cell receptor (beta chain) showed up just a few times. Its antigen remains unknown. The sample belongs to a study of T-cell memory formation after mild COVID-19. Study in general: Largely donor-specific sequence clusters came from two donors. Study-level points and caveats: Several responding clones turned up in pre-infection memory, indicating that cross-reactive memory may have taken part. There was no confirmation that second-wave clones peaking on day 37 were SARS-CoV-2 specific.

Constant-segment primers and 5'RACE yielded cDNA libraries for TCR alpha and TCR beta, each carrying sample barcodes and UMIs. TCRdb itself ran the 5' RACE reads through MiXCR, one entry per CDR3 protein. The table lists about 350,000 distinct CDR3 sequences, approximately 15% of them singletons. The ends were cut back, 7 bases at V and 0 bases at J, with 8 bases in the middle. In germline, CDR1 is SGHRS, CDR2 YFSETQ. The CDR3 contains 13 residues. This chain connects TRBV5-1 to TRBJ1-5; D is possibly TRBD1 (5 bases). The TCR originated in a man between 18 and 29 years old who had mild COVID-19 (a few samples of this study predate the infection). Cell type and time point are not known. Sequencing input: PBMCs or a T cell subset sorted from them (not recorded which). CDR3: CASSTDSNQPQHF. CDR3 in DNA: TGCGCCAGCTCGACAGATAGCAATCAGCCCCAGCATTTT.